The rows below give T cell receptor beta chains drawn from one sample of a study of blood T cell repertoires in COVID-19. Generated by immunoSEQ multiplex PCR, the TCRdb table keeps only in-frame clones and is missing some. The sample gives 91,000 or so clones, around 84% of which show up once; over 10% is in the top ten. The specimen sequenced was peripheral blood. These receptors came from a woman aged 60-75 years in a cohort sampled during active or convalescent COVID-19. Each CDR3 is given with its conserved first and last residue. D genes are given only for firm matches. The listing skips clone size in some rows; elsewhere it reads once, few, many or a size class.

>TRBJ2-5|NA|NA|TRBV3-1/TRBV3-2
CASSQVREETQYF
TGTGCCAGCAGCCAAGTCCGGGAAGAGACCCAGTACTTC
>TRBJ2-7|once|TRBD1|TRBV5-8
CASSLRTGVYEQYF
TGTGCCAGCAGCTTGAGGACAGGAGTCTACGAGCAGTACTTC
>TRBJ2-1|few|NA|TRBV5-4
CASSLVVLASQNEQFF
TGTGCCAGCAGCTTGGTGGTACTAGCCTCCCAGAATGAGCAGTTCTTC
>TRBJ1-2|NA|TRBD1|TRBV6-5
CASSLRTGGSYGYTF
TGTGCCAGCAGTTTACGGACAGGGGGCAGCTATGGCTACACCTTC
>TRBJ2-3|NA|TRBD2|TRBV3-1/TRBV3-2
CASSLTFSGRAGDTQYF
TGTGCCAGCAGCCTAACTTTTAGCGGGAGAGCCGGAGATACGCAGTATTTT
>TRBJ2-7|once|TRBD2|TRBV19
CASRGLAGATYEQYF
TGTGCCAGTAGGGGACTAGCGGGAGCTACCTACGAGCAGTACTTC
>TRBJ2-6|NA|TRBD1|TRBV28
CASSSEQGTGANVLTF
TGTGCCAGCAGTTCAGAACAGGGGACTGGGGCCAACGTCCTGACTTTC
>TRBJ2-2|NA|NA|TRBV5-6
CASSPPSGRDLSTGELFF
TGTGCCAGCAGCCCCCCCTCCGGCAGGGATTTGTCCACCGGGGAGCTGTTTTTT
>TRBJ2-6|NA|NA|TRBV25-1
CASRGQSSGANVLTF
TGTGCCAGCAGAGGACAGAGCTCTGGGGCCAACGTCCTGACTTTC
>TRBJ2-2|NA|NA|TRBV7-6
CASSLTGGDTGELFF
TGTGCCAGCAGCTTAACGGGGGGCGACACCGGGGAGCTGTTTTTT
>TRBJ1-6|once|NA|TRBV5-6
CASSFGAGAGSPLHF
TGTGCCAGCAGCTTTGGGGCAGGGGCGGGTTCACCCCTCCACTTT
>TRBJ1-4|NA|TRBD1|TRBV7-9
CASSGRDRGNEKLFF
TGTGCCAGCAGCGGGCGGGACAGGGGTAATGAAAAACTGTTTTTT
>TRBJ2-1|NA|TRBD2|TRBV18
CASSPGGGYYNEQFF
TGTGCCAGCTCACCAGGGGGGGGTTACTACAATGAGCAGTTCTTC
>TRBJ2-1|NA|NA|TRBV12-5
CASGPSLIDEQFF
TGTGCTAGTGGTCCTAGTCTAATCGATGAGCAGTTCTTC
>TRBJ1-1|NA|TRBD1|TRBV19
CASRQGTGYTEAFF
TGTGCCAGTAGACAAGGGACAGGATACACTGAAGCTTTCTTT
>TRBJ2-4|NA|TRBD1|TRBV5-1
CASRGQESAKNIQYF
TGCGCCAGCAGGGGACAGGAGTCAGCCAAAAACATTCAGTACTTC
>TRBJ1-1|NA|NA|TRBV10-3
CAIKGTPGGTEAFF
TGTGCCATCAAGGGGACGCCCGGGGGCACTGAAGCTTTCTTT
>TRBJ1-1|NA|NA|TRBV2
CASSADNLANTEAFF
TGTGCCAGCAGTGCAGACAATCTGGCTAACACTGAAGCTTTCTTT
>TRBJ1-3|NA|TRBD1|TRBV11-2
CASSLLGRQGGNTIYF
TGTGCCAGCAGCTTGCTGGGTCGACAGGGAGGAAACACCATATATTTT
>TRBJ2-6|NA|NA|TRBV19
CASRAGAGANVLTF
TGTGCCAGTAGGGCCGGGGCTGGGGCCAACGTCCTGACTTTC
>TRBJ2-2|once|TRBD2|TRBV5-8
CASRRETGELFF
TGTGCCAGCAGGCGGGAGACCGGGGAGCTGTTTTTT
>TRBJ1-5|once|NA|TRBV19
CASRSFHDRNFNQPQHF
TGTGCCAGTAGGTCCTTCCACGACAGAAACTTCAATCAGCCCCAGCATTTT
>TRBJ2-1|NA|NA|TRBV28
CASSPSVVSEQFF
TGTGCCAGCAGTCCCTCGGTAGTTAGTGAGCAGTTCTTC
>TRBJ2-5|NA|TRBD2|TRBV2
CASSEGTSGRVETQYF
TGTGCCAGCAGTGAAGGAACTAGCGGGAGGGTTGAGACCCAGTACTTC
>TRBJ1-2|NA|NA|TRBV15
CATSRDQLDGYTF
TGTGCCACCAGCAGAGATCAGTTGGATGGCTACACCTTC
>TRBJ2-7|NA|NA|TRBV4-1
CASSQGRGSYEQYF
TGCGCCAGCAGCCAAGGGAGGGGTAGTTACGAGCAGTACTTC
>TRBJ1-3|NA|NA|TRBV28
CASSLLSNTIYF
TGTGCCAGCAGTTTATTATCCAACACCATATATTTT
>TRBJ1-2|NA|NA|TRBV5-1
CASSFGQNLNYGYTF
TGCGCCAGCAGCTTCGGACAGAATCTTAACTATGGCTACACCTTC
>TRBJ2-1|NA|NA|TRBV5-1
CASSLLAVNEQFF
TGCGCCAGCAGCTTATTAGCGGTTAATGAGCAGTTCTTC
>TRBJ1-2|NA|NA|TRBV5-8
CASSLNSYYGYTF
TGTGCCAGCAGCTTGAACAGCTACTATGGCTACACCTTC
>TRBJ2-7|once|TRBD2|TRBV19
CASSIPRTSGIGEQYF
TGTGCCAGTAGTATCCCTCGGACTAGCGGGATTGGCGAGCAGTACTTC